The rows below give T cell receptor beta chains drawn from one sample of a study of cytomegalovirus exposure and HLA in healthy donors. Profiled with immunoSEQ multiplex PCR; TCRdb holds only in-frame clones, not every one. The sample has 100,000 to 150,000 clones, roughly four fifths seen once. Source material: PBMCs. Receptors were obtained from a man aged 40-50 years in good health and CMV-seronegative. CDR3s include the opening cysteine and the closing phenylalanine or tryptophan. The D gene is left open where the match is weak. Clone size is shown for a subset of rows, as once, few, many or a class of expanded clone.

v_gene	abundance	j_gene	d_gene	CDR3aa	CDR3nt
TRBV9	.	TRBJ1-4	TRBD1	CASSVQGGFEKLFF	TGTGCCAGCAGCGTACAAGGGGGCTTTGAAAAACTGTTTTTT
TRBV6-6	once	TRBJ2-5	TRBD2	CATGLAGAKETQYF	TGTGCCACCGGACTAGCGGGGGCCAAAGAGACCCAGTACTTC
TRBV5-1	.	TRBJ2-3	TRBD2	CASSLSLAGASDTQYF	TGCGCCAGCAGCTTATCACTAGCGGGAGCCTCAGATACGCAGTATTTT
TRBV6-1	.	TRBJ1-5	TRBD1	CASSGQGINQPQHF	TGTGCCAGCAGTGGACAGGGGATTAACCAGCCCCAGCATTTT
TRBV9	.	TRBJ2-5	TRBD2	CASSPGTTAETQYF	TGTGCCAGCAGCCCGGGGACTACCGCGGAGACCCAGTACTTC
TRBV28	.	TRBJ1-5	.	CASTEQGVRGQPQHF	TGTGCCAGCACCGAACAGGGCGTTCGGGGTCAGCCCCAGCATTTT
TRBV5-1	.	TRBJ2-5	TRBD1	CASSWGRDRVGKTQYF	TGCGCCAGCAGCTGGGGCCGGGACAGGGTCGGGAAGACCCAGTACTTC
TRBV30	.	TRBJ2-3	TRBD2	CASLRGSQDTQYF	TGTGCCTCCCTTCGCGGGAGTCAAGATACGCAGTATTTT
TRBV19	.	TRBJ1-1	.	CASTEGTMAEAFF	TGTGCCAGTACGGAGGGGACGATGGCAGAAGCTTTCTTT
TRBV15	.	TRBJ2-3	.	CATSRDRVGEDTQYF	TGTGCCACCAGCAGAGATCGGGTGGGAGAAGATACGCAGTATTTT
TRBV29-1	.	TRBJ2-5	.	CSLYIDELRRETQYF	TGCAGCCTTTACATTGATGAACTCCGGCGGGAGACCCAGTACTTC
TRBV18	.	TRBJ1-1	.	CASSPTTGNTEAFF	TGTGCCAGCTCACCTACGACAGGGAACACTGAAGCTTTCTTT
TRBV15	.	TRBJ2-7	TRBD2	CATSRPAGGRYEQYF	TGTGCCACCAGCAGGCCAGCGGGGGGTAGGTACGAGCAGTACTTC
TRBV19	.	TRBJ1-2	TRBD1	CASSISGTGIGYTF	TGTGCCAGTAGTATATCGGGGACAGGGATTGGCTACACCTTC
TRBV9	.	TRBJ2-7	.	CASSQVVGVGGYF	TGTGCCAGCAGCCAGGTAGTGGGCGTGGGTGGGTACTTC
TRBV30	.	TRBJ1-6	.	CAWSRPGSPLHF	TGTGCCTGGAGCAGACCAGGGTCACCCCTCCACTTT
TRBV14	.	TRBJ1-1	TRBD1	CASSRGQGAGTEAFF	TGTGCCAGCAGCCGCGGACAGGGGGCCGGCACTGAAGCTTTCTTT
TRBV5-4	.	TRBJ1-2	.	CASSFPGRGLYGYTF	TGTGCCAGCAGCTTCCCAGGCAGGGGCCTCTATGGCTACACCTTC
TRBV2	.	TRBJ1-1	.	CASSPDTEAFF	TGTGCCAGCAGCCCAGACACTGAAGCTTTCTTT
TRBV28	.	TRBJ2-7	TRBD1	CASSQGVPYEQYF	TGTGCCAGCAGTCAGGGGGTCCCCTACGAGCAGTACTTC
TRBV5-6	.	TRBJ1-2	.	CASTPRGGNYGYTF	TGTGCCAGCACCCCCCGGGGGGGTAACTATGGCTACACCTTC
TRBV7-8	.	TRBJ1-1	TRBD1	CASSLPRQGASTEAFF	TGTGCCAGCAGCTTACCTAGACAGGGGGCGAGCACTGAAGCTTTCTTT
TRBV6-5	.	TRBJ1-5	.	CASSYSPEQPQHF	TGTGCCAGCAGTTACTCCCCCGAGCAGCCCCAGCATTTT
TRBV7-2	.	TRBJ1-6	TRBD1	CASSLQGQNSPLHF	TGTGCCAGCAGCCTTCAGGGACAGAATTCACCCCTCCACTTT
TRBV28	.	TRBJ2-3	TRBD1	CASSLDRGLSTDTQYF	TGTGCCAGCAGTCTAGACAGGGGACTTAGCACAGATACGCAGTATTTT
TRBV7-3	.	TRBJ1-1	TRBD1	CASSSGGQGNTEAFF	TGTGCCAGCAGCTCCGGAGGACAGGGTAACACTGAAGCTTTCTTT
TRBV9	.	TRBJ2-2	TRBD1	CASSPRTGAYTGELFF	TGTGCCAGCAGCCCGAGGACAGGGGCATACACCGGGGAGCTGTTTTTT
TRBV7-9	.	TRBJ2-3	TRBD1	CASSLTGQATDTQYF	TGTGCCAGCAGCTTGACGGGACAGGCCACAGATACGCAGTATTTT
TRBV10-3	once	TRBJ1-5	.	CAISEQVGNQPQHF	TGTGCCATCAGTGAACAGGTGGGCAATCAGCCCCAGCATTTT
TRBV10-3	.	TRBJ2-2	TRBD1	CAIPGTDYTGELFF	TGTGCCATCCCCGGGACAGATTACACCGGGGAGCTGTTTTTT
TRBV6-5	.	TRBJ1-1	.	CASSSPAGEAFF	TGTGCCAGCAGTTCCCCGGCAGGAGAAGCTTTCTTT
TRBV29-1	.	TRBJ2-3	.	CSVDRASTDTQYF	TGCAGCGTTGACAGGGCTAGCACAGATACGCAGTATTTT
TRBV14	.	TRBJ1-3	.	CASRQSSGNTIYF	TGTGCCAGCAGACAGAGCTCTGGAAACACCATATATTTT
TRBV9	.	TRBJ2-7	.	CASSPSAGLANEQYF	TGTGCCAGCAGCCCCTCCGCGGGGCTAGCGAACGAGCAGTACTTC
TRBV28	.	TRBJ2-7	TRBD1	CASSFPLPGTGERGEQYF	TGTGCCAGCAGTTTTCCTCTTCCCGGGACAGGGGAGAGAGGGGAGCAGTACTTC
TRBV6-1	.	TRBJ1-2	TRBD1	CASRPGTGSYGYTF	TGTGCCAGCAGGCCCGGGACAGGGTCGTATGGCTACACCTTC
TRBV6-6	.	TRBJ2-2	.	CASSYSPTATGELFF	TGTGCCAGCAGTTATTCCCCAACAGCCACCGGGGAGCTGTTTTTT
TRBV6-6	.	TRBJ1-3	.	CASSYDSISGNTIYF	TGTGCCAGCAGTTACGACAGTATCTCTGGAAACACCATATATTTT
TRBV30	.	TRBJ2-3	TRBD1	CAWTRRDRGPDTQYF	TGTGCCTGGACCCGCCGGGACAGGGGTCCAGATACGCAGTATTTT
TRBV29-1	.	TRBJ2-1	.	CSVGSSSYNEQFF	TGCAGCGTTGGTTCTAGCAGCTACAATGAGCAGTTCTTC
TRBV7-9	.	TRBJ2-2	.	CASSLMGGTGELFF	TGTGCCAGCAGCTTAATGGGGGGCACCGGGGAGCTGTTTTTT
TRBV10-2	.	TRBJ2-1	TRBD1	CATDQPGQGNEQFF	TGCGCCACGGATCAGCCGGGACAGGGCAATGAGCAGTTCTTC
TRBV10-1	.	TRBJ2-2	TRBD2	CASSGLAGNTGELFF	TGCGCCAGCAGTGGCCTAGCGGGGAACACCGGGGAGCTGTTTTTT
TRBV5-1	few	TRBJ2-5	.	CASSLEVSAQYF	TGCGCCAGCAGCTTGGAAGTTTCGGCCCAGTACTTC
TRBV28	.	TRBJ1-4	.	CASRAANEKLFF	TGTGCCAGCAGGGCTGCTAATGAAAAACTGTTTTTT
TRBV5-5	.	TRBJ2-3	.	CASSLLPTGSDTQYF	TGTGCCAGCAGCTTGCTCCCTACAGGTTCAGATACGCAGTATTTT
TRBV6-6	.	TRBJ2-5	.	CACSQASETQYF	TGTGCCTGCAGCCAGGCGTCCGAGACCCAGTACTTC
TRBV27	.	TRBJ2-5	TRBD1	CASSRDRSTQETQYF	TGTGCCAGCAGTAGGGACAGGTCGACCCAAGAGACCCAGTACTTC
TRBV29-1	.	TRBJ1-1	.	CSVETRLNTEAFF	TGCAGCGTTGAGACTCGGTTGAACACTGAAGCTTTCTTT